This T cell receptor beta chain emerged from a study of control samples from healthy donors and cancer patients. Profiled with immunoSEQ multiplex PCR; TCRdb holds only in-frame clones, not every one. The sample totals roughly 200,000 clones. Germline V lookup: CDR1 SGHDT, CDR2 YYEEEE. This CDR3 is 16 amino acids long. V lost 3 bases, J lost 0 bases, and 14 bases lay in between. The clonotype comes from a woman in her 30s in good health. The V and J genes are TRBV5-6 and TRBJ2-3, with D possibly TRBD1 on 6 matching bases. Material for sequencing was blood. The CDR3 nucleotides are TGTGCCAGCAGCTGGGGGACATCCTCTAGCACAGATACGCAGTATTTT. Translated: CASSWGTSSSTDTQYF.